Here is one TCR beta chain with its context. Its target is unknown. Full-length variable regions came from constant-region reverse primers plus semi-nested Nested Universal Primer A PCR. TCRdb ran MiXCR on the 5' RACE reads and lists one entry per CDR3 protein. This table holds roughly 10,000 distinct CDR3 sequences, roughly a quarter found once. Cells sorted as Tregs were CD4+, CD25+ and CD127-/low. Study outcomes and limitations: Tumor memory CD4+ T cell TCR gene usage clustered with blood and lymph node memory CD4+ cells and lymph node naive CD4+ cells. Larger-cohort validation covered only one TCR beta V-J rearrangement. Greatest tumor Treg TCR overlap was with tumor naive CD4+ cells.

The CDR3 has 14 residues. Germline V gene data show CDR1 as SGHRS and CDR2 as YFSETQ. V lost 1 base and J lost 0, with 6 bases in between. The receptor comes from a female donor with breast cancer. Sequenced sample: Tregs sorted from a lymph node. This rearrangement joins TRBV5-1 to TRBJ2-3; D not resolved. The CDR3 DNA is TGCGCCAGCAGCTTGCAGGCGAGCACAGATACGCAGTATTTT. Amino acids: CASSLQASTDTQYF.